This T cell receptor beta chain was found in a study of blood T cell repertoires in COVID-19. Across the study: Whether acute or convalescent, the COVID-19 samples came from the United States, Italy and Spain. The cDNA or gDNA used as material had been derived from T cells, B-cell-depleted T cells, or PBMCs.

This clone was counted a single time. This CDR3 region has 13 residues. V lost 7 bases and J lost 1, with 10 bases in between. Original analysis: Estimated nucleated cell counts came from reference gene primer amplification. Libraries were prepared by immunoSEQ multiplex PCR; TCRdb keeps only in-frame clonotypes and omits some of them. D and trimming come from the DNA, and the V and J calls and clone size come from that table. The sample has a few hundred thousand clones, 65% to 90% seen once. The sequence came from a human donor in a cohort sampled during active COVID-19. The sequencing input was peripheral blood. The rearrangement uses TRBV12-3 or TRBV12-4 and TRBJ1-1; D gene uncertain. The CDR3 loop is CASTPTANTEAFF. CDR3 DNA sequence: TGTGCCAGCACCCCAACAGCGAACACTGAAGCTTTCTTT.